This T cell receptor (beta chain) was found in a study of OX40 agonist ivuxolimab in advanced cancers. Study-wide background: Patients receiving dose escalation had hepatocellular carcinoma, melanoma, renal cell or head and neck cancer. Whole-study results and caveats: Circulating CD4+ and CD8+ T cells showed clonal expansion by week 6 at 0.1 to 3.0 mg/kg.

A history of autoimmune disease or systemic immunosuppression excluded patients. Blood sampling was done at baseline, cycle 4 day 1, and cycle 7 day 1. This CDR3 is built from 14 residues. Germline V CDR1 and CDR2: MNHNS, SASEGT. V was shortened by 3 bases and J by 2 bases, with 10 bases between the two germline ends. There are a few counts of this clone. Its matching antigen is unknown. Only in-frame clones appear in the TCRdb table, and some are missing; sequencing was by immunoSEQ multiplex PCR. Counted here are roughly 20,000 clones, about 80% occurring once; the ten biggest clones make up roughly 32%.

This receptor was taken from an adult with an advanced solid tumor such as melanoma, head and neck, liver or kidney cancer. The genes are TRBV6-1 and TRBJ1-1; D is ambiguous. Here the sequenced sample was CD4+ or CD8+ T cells sorted from blood, taken in a trial of the OX40 agonist ivuxolimab. CDR3 coding DNA: TGTGCCAGCAGTGATTGGCTGGGCAACACTGAAGCTTTCTTT. Its translation: CASSDWLGNTEAFF.